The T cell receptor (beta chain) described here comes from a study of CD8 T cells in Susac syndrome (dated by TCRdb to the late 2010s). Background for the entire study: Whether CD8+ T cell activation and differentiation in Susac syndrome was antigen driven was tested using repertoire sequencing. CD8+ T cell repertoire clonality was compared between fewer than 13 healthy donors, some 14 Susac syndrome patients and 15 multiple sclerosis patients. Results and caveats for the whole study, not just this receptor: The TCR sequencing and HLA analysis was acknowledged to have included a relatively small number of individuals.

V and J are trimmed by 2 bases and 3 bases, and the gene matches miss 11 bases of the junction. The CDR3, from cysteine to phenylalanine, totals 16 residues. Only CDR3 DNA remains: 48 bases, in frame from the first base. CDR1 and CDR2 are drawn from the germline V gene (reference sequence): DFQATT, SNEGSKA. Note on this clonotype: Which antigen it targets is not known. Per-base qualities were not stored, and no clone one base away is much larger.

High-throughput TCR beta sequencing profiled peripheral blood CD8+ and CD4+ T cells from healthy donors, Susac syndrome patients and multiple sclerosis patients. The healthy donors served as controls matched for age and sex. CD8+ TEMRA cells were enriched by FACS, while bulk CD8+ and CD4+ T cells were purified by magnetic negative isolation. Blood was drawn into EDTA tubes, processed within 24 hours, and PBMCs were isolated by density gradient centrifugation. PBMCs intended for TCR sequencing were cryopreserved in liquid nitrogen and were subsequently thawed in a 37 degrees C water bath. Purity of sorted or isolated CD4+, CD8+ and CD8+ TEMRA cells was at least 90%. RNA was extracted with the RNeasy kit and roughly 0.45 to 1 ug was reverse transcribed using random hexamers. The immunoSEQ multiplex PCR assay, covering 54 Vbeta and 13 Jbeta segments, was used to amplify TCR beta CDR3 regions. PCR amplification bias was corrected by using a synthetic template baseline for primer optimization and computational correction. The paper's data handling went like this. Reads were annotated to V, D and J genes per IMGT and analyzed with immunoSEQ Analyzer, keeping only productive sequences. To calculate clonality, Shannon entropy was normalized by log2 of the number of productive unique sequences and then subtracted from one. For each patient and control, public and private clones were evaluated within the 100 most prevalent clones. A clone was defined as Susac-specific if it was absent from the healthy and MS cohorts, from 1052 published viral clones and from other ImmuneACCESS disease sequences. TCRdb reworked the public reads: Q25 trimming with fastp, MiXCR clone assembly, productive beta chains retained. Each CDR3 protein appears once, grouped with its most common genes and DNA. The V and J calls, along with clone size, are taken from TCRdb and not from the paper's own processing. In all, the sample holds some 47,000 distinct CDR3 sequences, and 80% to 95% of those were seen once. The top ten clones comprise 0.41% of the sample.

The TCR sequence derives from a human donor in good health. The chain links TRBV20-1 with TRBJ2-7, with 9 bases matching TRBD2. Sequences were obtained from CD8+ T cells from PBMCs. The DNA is TGCAGTGCTAGATCCAGAAGGACTAGCGCCTACTACGAGCAGTACTTC. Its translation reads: CSARSRRTSAYYEQYF.